Reported below is one TCR beta chain. TCRdb called the RT-PCR reads again in MiXCR, with one record for every CDR3 protein. The repertoire holds fewer than 800,000 distinct CDR3 sequences, around 14% seen once, with 3.6% in the top ten. V was pared by 1 base and J by 7 bases, with 4 bases between. The CDR3 runs 11 residues. Germline CDR1 and CDR2: MDHEN and SYDVKM. This receptor was obtained from a female donor in good health, serving as a healthy control. The chain recombines TRBV28 with TRBJ1-2; D is unresolved. Sequenced input: memory CD4+ T cells from blood. The CDR3 region is CASSLYGGYTF. CDR3 DNA sequence: TGTGCCAGCAGTTTATACGGTGGCTACACCTTC.